The 9 T cell receptor beta chains reported below all come from one sample, sequenced in a study of blood T cell repertoires in COVID-19. Libraries were prepared by immunoSEQ multiplex PCR; TCRdb keeps only in-frame clonotypes and omits some of them. The sample holds approximately 70,000 clones, approximately 79% seen once. The sequenced sample was peripheral blood. These receptors originate from a woman of 80 years or more with active or convalescent COVID-19.

This chain joins TRBV12-5 and TRBJ1-1, with 7 bases identical to TRBD1. The CDR3 totals 14 residues. From germline, CDR1 is LGHNT and CDR2 FRNRAP. CDR3 residues: CATHEGQLNTEAFF. The CDR3 DNA sequence: TGTGCGACTCACGAGGGACAGTTGAACACTGAAGCTTTCTTT.

The CDR3 reads CASSFGTAIYGYTF. The CDR3 nucleotides read TGTGCCAGCAGCTTCGGGACAGCCATCTATGGCTACACCTTC. V usage is TRBV5-6 and J usage is TRBJ1-2; 7 nucleotides match TRBD1. After removal of 2 bases from V and 4 bases from J, the junction contained 5 bases not matched to a gene. The CDR3 loop spans 14 amino acids. Germline values: CDR1 SGHDT, CDR2 YYEEEE.

The chain is built from TRBV4-1 and TRBJ1-2; D is uncertain. V was cut by 2 bases and J by 0 bases, with 4 bases left in between. The germline V gene encodes CDR1 MGHRA and CDR2 YSYEKL. The CDR3 extends over 13 amino acids. CDR3 region: CASSQLANYGYTF. Here the CDR3 DNA reads TGCGCCAGCAGCCAACTAGCTAACTATGGCTACACCTTC.

This clone was counted between two and nine times. The chain recombines TRBV19 with TRBJ2-1, with 7 bases fitting TRBD1. The germline CDR1 and CDR2 sequences are LNHDA and SQIVND (reference sequence). V dropped 3 bases and J dropped 8; count of bases not matched to a gene: 10. This CDR3 is 15 amino acids long. CDR3 region: CASSIPRGINHEQFF. DNA for the CDR3: TGTGCCAGTAGTATCCCCAGGGGGATCAACCATGAGCAGTTCTTC.

The J gene is TRBJ2-7, the V gene TRBV7-2; 7 bases fit TRBD2. Trimming removed 3 bases from V and 2 bases from J; junction bases left unmatched: 13. The CDR3 extends over 17 amino acids. CDR1 SGHTA and CDR2 FQGNSA come from the germline V gene. Here the CDR3 reads CASSFPPWGGSTYEQYF. CDR3 DNA sequence: TGTGCCAGCAGCTTTCCCCCTTGGGGCGGGAGCACCTACGAGCAGTACTTC.

This sequence joins TRBV11-2 and TRBJ1-2; tentative D call: TRBD1 (6 bases). Germline assignment: CDR1 SGHAT and CDR2 FQNNGV. V lost 5 bases to trimming and J lost 4 bases, with 17 bases between them. The length of the CDR3 is 15 residues. The CDR3 here is CASSESLTGPYGYTF. The CDR3 DNA is TGTGCCAGCAGCGAATCCCTGACAGGTCCCTATGGCTACACCTTC.

This clone has a handful of counts. The chain is built from TRBV19 and TRBJ2-1; 7 positions agree with TRBD1. Per the germline V gene, CDR1 is LNHDA and CDR2 is SQIVND (reference sequence). The CDR3 is made up of 12 amino acids. Germline trimming cut 6 bases from V and 7 bases from J; bases unmatched to any gene: 3. For the CDR3, the DNA is TGTGCCAGTAGCTTACAGGGGAATGAGCAGTTCTTC. As protein: CASSLQGNEQFF.

The chain is built from TRBV7-9 and TRBJ1-5; a possible D gene is TRBD1 (5 bases). Germline assignment: CDR1 SEHNR and CDR2 FQNEAQ (reference sequence). The CDR3 consists of 12 residues. The ends were cut back, 3 bases at V and 6 bases at J, with 6 bases in the middle. In DNA form, the CDR3 reads TGTGCCAGCAGCTTGGGGCCTCAGCCCCAGCATTTT. Protein: CASSLGPQPQHF.

The rearrangement links TRBV12-5 to TRBJ1-1; D not resolved. V was pared by 3 bases and J by 1 base, with 9 bases between. Per germline, CDR1 LGHNT and CDR2 FRNRAP. There are 14 residues in the CDR3. The chain's CDR3 is CASGFDLANTEAFF. The CDR3 DNA sequence: TGTGCTAGTGGTTTCGATTTGGCGAACACTGAAGCTTTCTTT.